The present T cell receptor (beta chain) was sequenced within a study of blood T cells in healthy people across ages. Findings and caveats of the study: From one million sequenced T cells, diversity estimates were lower bounds.

This clonotype has a handful of counts. Its antigen remains unknown. Through a sample-barcoded 5' primer and a J-beta primer mix, a second PCR was run for roughly 7 to 12 cycles. Individual samples furnished no less than 2.5 million CDR3-containing paired-end reads apiece. A single record per CDR3 protein comes from TCRdb applying MiXCR to the 5' RACE reads. The sample carries around 1,700,000 distinct CDR3 sequences, roughly 30% recorded once. Germline lookup yields CDR1 SEHNR and CDR2 FQNEAQ (reference sequence). There are 13 residues in the CDR3. The V end lost 2 bases, the J end lost 8 bases, and 12 bases lay between the germline ends.

V is TRBV7-9 and J is TRBJ1-1, with D unresolved. The sample was blood. This receptor was obtained from a woman aged 25 to 39 in good health. The CDR3 is CASSLSAYSEAFF. The DNA for the CDR3 is TGTGCCAGCAGCTTATCGGCTTATTCCGAAGCTTTCTTT.